One and the same sample provided the 17 T cell receptor beta chains below, sequenced in a study of cytomegalovirus exposure and HLA in healthy donors. PCR involved 60 Vbeta and 13 Jbeta primers. Method: immunoSEQ multiplex PCR; TCRdb's copy keeps in-frame clones and lacks some. This table holds about 170,000 clones, 65% to 75% found once. The material sequenced was PBMCs. These receptor sequences come from a girl between 10 and 17 years old in good health and CMV-seronegative.

This clone has just a few counts. The J gene is TRBJ2-2, the V gene TRBV6-1; the D gene is possibly TRBD1 (7 bases). Germline loops: CDR1 MNHNS, CDR2 SASEGT. The CDR3 consists of 17 residues. The ends were cut back, 0 bases at V and 5 bases at J, with 16 bases in the middle. The CDR3 protein is CASSEAMRGRETGELFF. CDR3 nucleotide sequence: TGTGCCAGCAGTGAAGCTATGAGGGGGCGGGAAACCGGGGAGCTGTTTTTT.

This CDR3 is CASSHVPWRYEQYF. The CDR3 DNA reads TGTGCCAGCAGCCACGTCCCGTGGAGATACGAGCAGTACTTC. The genes are TRBV27 and TRBJ2-7; D is unclear. The CDR3 extends over 14 amino acids. Trimming took off 6 bases at V and 4 bases at J, with 16 bases between the two ends. The germline CDR1 and CDR2 sequences are MNHEY and SMNVEV (reference sequence).

This chain links TRBV5-1 with TRBJ2-5, with D possibly matching TRBD1 (9 bases). Trimming left V 0 bases short and J 5 bases short, with 20 bases between. This CDR3 has 17 amino acids. Germline V gene data show CDR1 as SGHRS and CDR2 as YFSETQ. The CDR3 is CASSLGGGTGKVETQYF. In DNA form, the CDR3 reads TGCGCCAGCAGCTTGGGCGGGGGGACAGGGAAAGTGGAGACCCAGTACTTC.

The chain links TRBV27 to TRBJ1-6; TRBD1 might be the D (6 bases). Germline CDR1 reads MNHEY; CDR2 reads SMNVEV (reference sequence). The CDR3 spans 17 residues. V lost 8 bases and J lost 6, with 23 bases in between. In DNA form, the CDR3 reads TGTGCCAGCGGTATAATCGGGACATCAGGGTTTAATTCACCCCTCCACTTT. Protein: CASGIIGTSGFNSPLHF.

This chain joins TRBV2 and TRBJ1-1, with a possible D match to TRBD1 (5 bases). CDR1 SNHLY and CDR2 FYNNEI come from the germline V gene. V was cut by 10 bases and J by 4 bases, with 16 bases left in between. CDR3 length equals 13 residues. The CDR3 sequence: CAITRAGRTEAFF. CDR3 DNA sequence: TGTGCCATCACCCGGGCAGGGCGCACTGAAGCTTTCTTT.

The rearrangement links TRBV7-9 to TRBJ2-7, with TRBD1 as a possible D gene (7 bases). Trimming took off 6 bases at V and 4 bases at J, with 16 bases between the two ends. CDR1 and CDR2 from the germline V gene are SEHNR and FQNEAQ (reference sequence). CDR3 length equals 14 residues. As DNA, the CDR3 is TGTGCCAGCAGTACATCGACAGGGAGGTACGAGCAGTACTTC. Residues: CASSTSTGRYEQYF.

This clone was observed once. The chain employs TRBV29-1 and TRBJ1-6; tentative D call: TRBD1 (6 bases). V lost 4 bases, J lost 10 bases, and 17 bases lay in between. Germline V gene data show CDR1 as SQVTM and CDR2 as ANQGSEA. The CDR3 totals 14 residues. The CDR3 region is CSVGPGVVGSPLHF. The CDR3 DNA is TGCAGCGTTGGCCCAGGGGTAGTGGGCTCACCCCTCCACTTT.

A single count supports this clone. At the DNA level, this CDR3 is encoded by other sequences in the same sample as well. This rearrangement joins TRBV15 to TRBJ1-2; 9 bases agree with TRBD1. The CDR3 runs to 16 residues. Germline CDR1 reads LNHNV; CDR2 reads YYDKDF (reference sequence). Losses at the gene ends were 1 base for V and 7 bases for J; bases not matched to a gene: 10. In nucleotides, the CDR3 is TGTGCCACCAGCAGAGTAGATTACAGGGGGCTAGGTGGCTACACCTTC. Translated: CATSRVDYRGLGGYTF.

The V gene is TRBV2, the J gene TRBJ1-6, with D tentatively TRBD1 (5 bases). Germline CDR1 reads SNHLY; CDR2 reads FYNNEI. Trimming stripped 6 bases from V and 0 bases from J, with 9 bases between. This CDR3 contains 15 residues. CDR3 coding DNA: TGTGCCAGCAGATACAGGAGCTCCTATAATTCACCCCTCCACTTT. It specifies CASRYRSSYNSPLHF.

V and J are TRBV27 and TRBJ2-1; D possibly corresponds to TRBD1 (6 bases). Germline CDR1 MNHEY, CDR2 SMNVEV (reference sequence). Trimming took off 2 bases at V and 6 bases at J, with 11 bases between the two ends. The CDR3 is 14 residues long. The CDR3 DNA reads TGTGCCAGCAGTTTAGGGACACCCTTCAATGAGCAGTTCTTC. Translating gives CASSLGTPFNEQFF.

The V gene is TRBV5-1, the J gene TRBJ1-3; D gene ambiguous. This CDR3 comprises 15 residues. The germline V gene encodes CDR1 SGHRS and CDR2 YFSETQ. V was clipped by 0 bases and J by 0 bases, with 7 bases between them. In DNA, the CDR3 is TGCGCCAGCAGCTTGGAGACGGGCTCTGGAAACACCATATATTTT. Protein: CASSLETGSGNTIYF. Supplemented by reference TRBV5-1 and TRBJ1-3, the full variable domain reads KAGVTQTPRYLIKTRGQQVTLSCSPISGHRSVSWYQQTPGQGLQFLFEYFSETQRNKGNFPGRFSGRQFSNSRSEMNVSTLELGDSALYLCASSLETGSGNTIYFGEGSWLTVV.

The CDR3 DNA reads TGTGCCATCACCCCCGCAGGGAACACTGAAGCTTTCTTT. This codes for CAITPAGNTEAFF. The V call is TRBV10-3, the J call TRBJ1-1, with unresolved D. The CDR3 is 13 residues long. Deletions cut 7 bases from V and 1 base from J, with 10 bases between. Germline CDR1 and CDR2: ENHRY and SYGVKD.

This clone was seen only a few times. This sequence joins TRBV7-8 and TRBJ1-4; 9 nucleotides align to TRBD1. The V gene end was trimmed by 5 bases and the J gene end by 8 bases; junction bases not matched to a gene: 12. CDR3 length: 16 residues. CDR1 and CDR2 (germline): SGHVS, FQNEAQ. The CDR3 loop reads CASSRTGGLLQEKLFF. The CDR3 DNA is TGTGCCAGCAGCAGAACAGGGGGCCTGTTGCAGGAAAAACTGTTTTTT. Drawing the rest from reference TRBV7-8 and TRBJ1-4, the complete variable domain is GAGVSQSPRYKVAKRGQDVALRCDPISGHVSLFWYQQALGQGPEFLTYFQNEAQLDKSGLPSDRFFAERPEGSVSTLKIQRTQQEDSAVYLCASSRTGGLLQEKLFFGSGTQLSVL.

This clone was seen a handful of times. The chain is built from TRBV6-5 and TRBJ2-7, with TRBD1 identical over 7 bases. This CDR3 spans 14 amino acids. V lost 4 bases, J lost 0 bases, and 3 bases stayed unmatched. Germline CDR1 and CDR2: MNHEY and SVGAGI. The CDR3 region has the DNA TGTGCCAGCAGTTTTGAGGGGGCCTCCTACGAGCAGTACTTC. Encoded protein: CASSFEGASYEQYF.

The genes are TRBV2 and TRBJ1-1; 10 bases map to TRBD1. V lost 3 bases to trimming and J lost 5 bases; unmatched junction nucleotides: 6. CDR1 SNHLY and CDR2 FYNNEI come from the germline V gene. This CDR3 contains 15 residues. The CDR3 nucleotides read TGTGCCAGCAGTGAGGGACAGGGGTTGTGGACTGAAGCTTTCTTT. This translates into CASSEGQGLWTEAFF.

CDR3 residues: CASSQDAGTVRTEAFF. CDR3 bases: TGTGCCAGCAGCCAAGACGCCGGGACAGTACGCACTGAAGCTTTCTTT. The rearrangement links TRBV4-2 to TRBJ1-1, with 7 bases matching TRBD1. V shed 0 bases and J 4 bases; nucleotides not matched to a gene: 8. This CDR3 is built from 16 residues. Per the germline V gene, CDR1 is LGHNA and CDR2 is YNFKEQ.

V usage is TRBV6-5 and J usage is TRBJ2-7; D perhaps matches TRBD2 (6 bases). V lost 4 bases to trimming and J lost 5 bases, with 12 bases between them. This CDR3 is 13 amino acids long. The germline V gene encodes CDR1 MNHEY and CDR2 SVGAGI. DNA of the CDR3: TGTGCCAGCAGTTTTAGTGGGGAGGACGAGCAGTACTTC. This gives the protein CASSFSGEDEQYF.